What follows describes a single T cell receptor (beta chain). Repertoires were generated with immunoSEQ multiplex PCR, while TCRdb's copy carries only in-frame clones and drops some. The sample comprises roughly 240,000 clones, about 82% of which are singletons, and approximately 9.6% rests with the top ten. This record comes from a study of blood T cell repertoires in COVID-19. Study context: PBMCs, B-cell-depleted T cells, or T cells provided the cDNA or gDNA that made up the material.

V was shortened by 0 bases and J by 9 bases, with 13 bases between the two germline ends. Germline V gene lookup returns CDR1 SGHRS and CDR2 YFSETQ. The CDR3 sequence is 15 residues long. This receptor was identified in a woman aged 45-65 years with acute COVID-19. Sequences were obtained from PBMCs or T cells enriched from blood (not recorded which). This sequence joins TRBV5-1 and TRBJ1-6, with D tentatively TRBD1 (5 bases). The CDR3 is CASSLDSGGVSPLHF. DNA of the CDR3: TGCGCCAGCAGCTTGGATTCGGGGGGTGTTTCACCCCTCCACTTT.